This paragraph reports one T cell receptor (beta chain). Its antigen remains unidentified. The germline gives CDR1 PRHDT, CDR2 FYEKMQ (reference sequence). The V segment lost 0 bases and the J segment 3 bases; nucleotides outside the gene matches: 8. The CDR3 runs to 17 residues. These data are taken from a study of cytomegalovirus exposure and HLA in healthy donors. Overall study results and limits: Association of a missense DCLRE1C variant with TCR beta V- and J-gene trimming was reported in a later analysis. In an earlier analysis, most TCR beta V segments were productive about 87% or about 30% of the time.

In the PCR, 60 Vbeta and 13 Jbeta primers were used. TCRdb's table, derived via immunoSEQ multiplex PCR, lists solely in-frame clones and lacks some. The specimen's table records 75,000 to 80,000 clones. Material for sequencing was PBMCs. This sequence joins TRBV13 and TRBJ2-3; 8 bases map to TRBD2. The receptor was derived from a man in his late teens or twenties in good health and CMV-seropositive. Here the CDR3 reads CASSLGLGGGWTDTQYF. The CDR3 region has the DNA TGTGCCAGCAGCTTAGGCCTCGGGGGGGGGTGGACAGATACGCAGTATTTT. The full variable domain, with the rest looked up from reference TRBV13 and TRBJ2-3, is AAGVIQSPRHLIKEKRETATLKCYPIPRHDTVYWYQQGPGQDPQFLISFYEKMQSDKGSIPDRFSAQQFSDYHSELNMSSLELGDSALYFCASSLGLGGGWTDTQYFGPGTRLTVL.